A selection of T cell receptor beta chains follows, all from one sample in a study of blood T cell repertoires in COVID-19. TCRdb's table, derived via immunoSEQ multiplex PCR, lists solely in-frame clones and lacks some. Of under 200,000 clones listed, around 91% are singletons. The sequenced sample consisted of PBMCs or T cells enriched from blood (not recorded which). These receptors were taken from a woman under 30 who had recovered from COVID-19. Each CDR3 is given with its conserved first and last residue. The D gene is left open where the match is weak. Rows give clone size only sometimes, using once, few, many, or a class for an expanded clone.

cdr3_aa	cdr3_nt	clone_size	d_call	v_call	j_call
CASSPMSGAAAKNIQYF	TGTGCCAGCAGCCCGATGTCAGGGGCCGCGGCCAAAAACATTCAGTACTTC	.	.	TRBV7-8	TRBJ2-4
CSGAGEGLGTEAFF	TGCAGCGGGGCGGGTGAGGGACTGGGCACTGAAGCTTTCTTT	.	.	TRBV29-1	TRBJ1-1
CASSLESAGTGTDTQYF	TGTGCCAGCAGCTTAGAGTCTGCGGGCACAGGCACAGATACGCAGTATTTT	.	.	TRBV11-3	TRBJ2-3
CASSLSNRNTEAFF	TGCGCCAGCAGCTTAAGTAACAGGAACACTGAAGCTTTCTTT	.	.	TRBV5-1	TRBJ1-1
CASSDSFSQYF	TGTGCCAGCAGTGACTCGTTTTCCCAGTACTTC	once	.	TRBV2	TRBJ2-5
CSVCRTAGGPQETQYF	TGCAGCGTTTGTCGTACCGCGGGGGGACCTCAAGAGACCCAGTACTTC	once	TRBD2	TRBV29-1	TRBJ2-5
CAIGGSSYNEQFF	TGTGCCATCGGAGGGAGCTCCTACAATGAGCAGTTCTTC	.	.	TRBV10-3	TRBJ2-1
CASSLAVDNEQFF	TGTGCCAGCAGCTTAGCAGTAGACAATGAGCAGTTCTTC	.	.	TRBV7-6	TRBJ2-1
CASSRDGDSEAFF	TGCGCCAGCAGCCGGGACGGGGACTCTGAAGCTTTCTTT	.	.	TRBV10-2	TRBJ1-1
CASSSSGEGNEQYF	TGTGCCAGCTCCTCCTCAGGGGAGGGGAACGAGCAGTACTTC	once	.	TRBV18	TRBJ2-7
CASSRDRSFNQPQHF	TGTGCCAGCAGTCGGGACAGGTCATTCAATCAGCCCCAGCATTTT	.	TRBD1	TRBV2	TRBJ1-5
CASTLYPRRGPSTDTQYF	TGTGCCAGCACCCTTTACCCGAGGAGGGGGCCCAGCACAGATACGCAGTATTTT	.	.	TRBV7-9	TRBJ2-3
CASSNGGSGQETQYF	TGTGCCAGCAGTAACGGGGGATCCGGGCAAGAGACCCAGTACTTC	.	.	TRBV6-5	TRBJ2-5
CSASPDRETQYF	TGCAGTGCTAGTCCCGACAGGGAGACCCAGTACTTC	.	.	TRBV20-1	TRBJ2-5
CASSYLERTAQETQYF	TGTGCCAGCAGCTACCTCGAGCGGACGGCCCAAGAGACCCAGTACTTC	.	.	TRBV7-8	TRBJ2-5
CASSLVWESNEQFF	TGCGCCAGCAGCTTGGTCTGGGAGAGCAATGAGCAGTTCTTC	.	.	TRBV5-1	TRBJ2-1
CASKNRDSYNYGYTF	TGTGCCAGCAAAAACCGGGACAGCTACAACTATGGCTACACCTTC	.	TRBD1	TRBV27	TRBJ1-2